Included here is one TCR beta chain sequence, with context. Profiled with immunoSEQ multiplex PCR; TCRdb holds only in-frame clones, not every one. The table includes some 150,000 clones, approximately 89% detected once. The data were obtained in a study of T cell responses to AZD1222 COVID-19 vaccine. Sequenced here: peripheral blood, sampled on day 0 of AZD1222 vaccination. This TCR came from an adult in good health.

The CDR3 nucleotides are TGTGCCAGCAGCTTACGGGGCAACTATGGCTACACCTTC. Its translation is CASSLRGNYGYTF. The chain carries TRBV5-4 and TRBJ1-2; a possible D gene is TRBD1 (5 bases). This CDR3 is built from 13 residues. V shed 2 bases and J shed 2 bases, with 7 bases lying between them. From germline, CDR1 is SGHNT and CDR2 YYREEE (reference sequence).